Included here is one TCR beta chain sequence, with context. The antigen remains unidentified. This entry comes from a study of identical twins. From germline, CDR1 is SGHTA and CDR2 FQGTGA. The CDR3 contains 15 residues. J lost 6 bases, V lost 0 bases, and 4 bases had no gene match. Overall study findings and caveats: Donors were not followed over many years; analysis was cross-sectional.

Template switching added a universal primer binding site, and final cDNA carried unique molecular identifiers. TCRdb reprocessed the 5' RACE reads via MiXCR and lists one record per CDR3 protein. The sample contains around 240,000 distinct CDR3 sequences, roughly 7% of which appear only once. No donor was unhealthy or non-Caucasian. These data also featured in a second study, about yellow fever vaccine responses in identical twins. That investigation notes: Twins reportedly showed a vaccine T cell response that seemed partly convergent and partly personalized.

Sequencing was carried out using memory (CD45RO+) T cells sorted from blood. The sequence derives from a woman aged 18-29 years in good health. The chain carries TRBV7-3 and TRBJ2-1; 8 positions agree with TRBD2. As DNA, the CDR3 is TGTGCCAGCAGCTTAACGGGACTAGAGGCCAATGAGCAGTTCTTC. Its translation: CASSLTGLEANEQFF. Supplemented by reference TRBV7-3 and TRBJ2-1, the full variable domain reads GAGVSQTPSNKVTEKGKYVELRCDPISGHTALYWYRQSLGQGPEFLIYFQGTGAADDSGLPNDRFFAVRPEGSVSTLKIQRTERGDSAVYLCASSLTGLEANEQFFGPGTRLTVL.